The sequence of this TCR beta chain was determined in a study of blood T cell repertoires in COVID-19. Clones were sequenced by immunoSEQ multiplex PCR, and TCRdb holds only the in-frame ones, with some missing. The sample has over 400,000 clones, more than 80% seen once. The CDR3 contains 23 residues. Germline values: CDR1 LNHDA, CDR2 SQIVND (reference sequence). V trimming: 6 bases; J trimming: 2 bases; junction bases outside the gene matches: 26. The chain employs TRBV19 and TRBJ2-1; 12 nucleotides agree with TRBD1. The sample taken for sequencing was peripheral blood. The TCR originated in a woman aged 25-40 years with active or convalescent COVID-19. In DNA, the CDR3 is TGTGCCAGTAGAAAGGCCGGGACAGGGGGCGCGGGGCGCCCCTCCGTTGCCTACAATGAGCAGTTCTTC. Protein product: CASRKAGTGGAGRPSVAYNEQFF.